This T cell receptor beta chain is from a study of blood T cell repertoires in COVID-19. With V trimmed by 5 bases and J by 4 bases, 5 bases remained unmatched. The CDR3 sequence is 16 residues long. In germline, CDR1 is LGHNT, CDR2 FRNRAP. A Seattle source enrolled patients during active infection and followed them longitudinally. In the source study's methods: Nucleated cell counts were estimated from reference gene primer amplification. The protocol was immunoSEQ multiplex PCR, while the TCRdb copy is restricted to in-frame clones and leaves out a portion. Clonal size and the V and J genes are those of that table, whereas D and trimming came from the DNA. Among more than 55,000 clones listed, over 75% were seen once.

This chain connects TRBV12-5 to TRBJ2-3; 14 nucleotides line up with TRBD2. The sequence came from a woman in her sixties with COVID-19, enrolled during active disease. Sequences were obtained from peripheral blood. The CDR3 sequence is CASGKGLAGGPDTQYF. The CDR3 nucleotides read TGTGCTAGTGGTAAAGGACTAGCGGGAGGACCAGATACGCAGTATTTT.